The clone carrying this T cell receptor beta chain was seen more than once but under ten times. What it binds is unknown. All gene names here are mouse names. With the read ending 4 residues before the CDR3 end, the germline J gene is used to fill in that end. The data originate from a study of CD8+ T cells in alopecia areata. Study-level background: Recipients were roughly 6-10-week-old female C3H/HeJ mice grafted with skin from approximately 6-13-month-old C3H/HeJ donors with spontaneous alopecia. Findings and caveats of the study: Relative to normal scalp, lesional scalp, especially alopecia totalis/universalis, showed higher clonality. Sequencing of scalp tissue also captures the resident alphabeta T cells of normal skin.

This CDR3 has 17 residues. Germline values: CDR1 NSQYPW, CDR2 LRSPGD (reference sequence). The V gene end was trimmed by 0 bases and the J gene end by 0 bases; junction bases not matched to a gene: 5. As the sequencing template, cDNA was produced by extracting RNA and reverse transcribing it. Sequencing used immunoSEQ multiplex PCR; TCRdb keeps in-frame clones, though not all of them. Listed here are some 120,000 clones without any singletons, the top ten holding around a fifth. This chain links TRBV1 with TRBJ2-5, with TRBD2 identical over 8 bases. This sequence was found in a C3H/HeJ mouse with alopecia areata. The MHC haplotype of this mouse line is H2-k. The specimen was lesional skin. The CDR3 spells CTCSADSGGVNQDTQYF. The sequenced part of the CDR3 DNA is TGCACCTGCAGTGCAGATAGTGGGGGGGTTAACCAAGAC.